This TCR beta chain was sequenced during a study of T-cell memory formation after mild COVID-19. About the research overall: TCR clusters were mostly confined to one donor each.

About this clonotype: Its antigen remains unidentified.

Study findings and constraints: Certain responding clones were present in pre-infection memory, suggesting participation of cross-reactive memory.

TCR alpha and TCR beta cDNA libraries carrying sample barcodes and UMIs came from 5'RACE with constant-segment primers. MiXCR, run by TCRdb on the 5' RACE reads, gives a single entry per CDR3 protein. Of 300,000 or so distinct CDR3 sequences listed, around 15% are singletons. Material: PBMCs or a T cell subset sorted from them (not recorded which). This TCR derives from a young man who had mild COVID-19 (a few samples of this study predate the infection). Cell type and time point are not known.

The CDR3 region has the DNA TGTGCCAGCAGCCCTAGGACTTCGGGGGGGCAGTACTTC. Its protein is CASSPRTSGGQYF. This chain uses TRBV7-2 with TRBJ2-5; 8 nucleotides agree with TRBD2. This CDR3 has 13 amino acids. J gave up 11 bases and V 5 bases, and 10 bases lay outside the gene matches. CDR1 and CDR2 (germline): SGHTA, FQGNSA.